One and the same sample provided the 4 T cell receptor beta chains below, sequenced in a study of T cell clonotyping in hematopoietic cell transplantation. Using immunoSEQ multiplex PCR, the repertoire was profiled, and TCRdb retains in-frame clones only, with some absent. The table records more than 65,000 clones, 94% of them present only once. Source material: peripheral blood mononuclear cells. The receptors derive from a man in his forties or fifties in good health. Some clones in this sample may be carry-over from other donors' samples.

The chain has TRBV27 and TRBJ1-1; D is unresolved. Germline CDR1 reads MNHEY; CDR2 reads SMNVEV (reference sequence). The CDR3 runs to 16 residues. The V end was cut by 5 bases, the J end by 0 bases, with 16 bases between. The CDR3 sequence: CASSLREDLMNTEAFF. In nucleotides, the CDR3 is TGTGCCAGCAGTCTGAGGGAGGATTTAATGAACACTGAAGCTTTCTTT.

The chain couples TRBV4-2 to TRBJ2-7; D unclear. V lost 0 bases and J lost 0, with 9 bases in between. Germline CDR1 reads LGHNA; CDR2 reads YNFKEQ. This CDR3 has 15 amino acids. This CDR3 reads CASSQDSGGSYEQYF. The CDR3, as DNA: TGTGCCAGCAGCCAAGACTCGGGTGGCTCCTACGAGCAGTACTTC.

This rearrangement joins TRBV11-2 to TRBJ1-3; D is undetermined. This CDR3 has 14 amino acids. Germline lookup yields CDR1 SGHAT and CDR2 FQNNGV. Trimming removed 0 bases at V and 8 bases at J, with 11 bases between. CDR3: CASSLDQLGHTIYF. The CDR3 DNA reads as TGTGCCAGCAGCTTAGACCAGCTCGGGCACACCATATATTTT.

This chain links TRBV9 with TRBJ2-7; 8 nucleotides align to TRBD1. V gave up 4 bases and J gave up 2 bases; unmatched junction bases: 11. CDR3 length: 16 amino acids. The germline V gene has CDR1 SGDLS and CDR2 YYNGEE. In nucleotides, the CDR3 is TGTGCCAGCAGCCCCCAACCCGGGACAGGCGCCTACGAGCAGTACTTC. This sequence encodes CASSPQPGTGAYEQYF.